This T cell receptor beta chain was documented in a study of blood T cell repertoires in COVID-19. At the level of the study: In each case, the material was cDNA or gDNA derived from T cells, B-cell-depleted T cells, or PBMCs.

Authors' methods: Amplification of reference gene primers was used by the study to estimate nucleated cell counts. Using immunoSEQ multiplex PCR, the repertoire was profiled, and TCRdb retains in-frame clones only, with some absent. D and trimming were read from the DNA, whereas the V and J calls and clone size are those reported in that table. The sample includes 400,000 to 450,000 clones, over 75% of them seen just once. Trimming left V 2 bases short and J 5 bases short, with 6 bases between. Germline assignment: CDR1 SEHNR and CDR2 FQNEAQ (reference sequence). The CDR3 extends over 13 amino acids.

The receptor's source is a man aged 25 to 40 who had recovered from COVID-19. Material for sequencing was PBMCs or T cells enriched from blood (not recorded which). The rearrangement joins TRBV7-9 to TRBJ1-4, with D possibly being TRBD1 (6 bases). The CDR3 protein is CASSLQGNEKLFF. For the CDR3, the DNA is TGTGCCAGCAGCTTACAGGGGAATGAAAAACTGTTTTTT.